This is a list of T cell receptor beta chains from one sample in a study of CD8+CD57+ T cells in acquired aplastic anemia. TCRdb re-analysed the reads in MiXCR, keeping a single row per CDR3 protein. The sample includes hundreds of thousands of distinct CDR3 sequences, around 45% of them seen just once. The sample comprised sorted CD4+, CD8+, or CD8+CD57+ T cells (not recorded which) from PBMCs. These receptors were taken from a human donor with aplastic anemia. Both conserved end residues are part of each CDR3. The order of the fields is CDR3 protein, J gene, V gene.

CASSLGQGIRWTEAFF TRBJ1-1 TRBV5-6
CASSLGGEDTEAFF TRBJ1-1 TRBV12-3/TRBV12-4
CASSVRRTGASPLHF TRBJ1-6 TRBV28
CASSNLGTEADGYTF TRBJ1-2 TRBV6-4
CASSPGQTVMNTEAFF TRBJ1-1 TRBV5-5
CASNPTGTKTYEQHF TRBJ2-7 TRBV7-9
CASSIPRDEQYF TRBJ2-7 TRBV19
CASWDRSSYNEQFF TRBJ2-1 TRBV19
CASSMVQGGQETQYF TRBJ2-5 TRBV19
CSASPSAGGSYEQYF TRBJ2-7 TRBV20-1
CASSGRDGYNEQFF TRBJ2-1 TRBV9
CASRLREKLYEQYF TRBJ2-7 TRBV6-2/TRBV6-3
CASSLVGVGEQYF TRBJ2-7 TRBV5-1
CASSLGLADSYEQYF TRBJ2-7 TRBV5-1
CASSLQRRTDTQYF TRBJ2-3 TRBV12-3/TRBV12-4
CASSFLVSHGRNSGNTIYF TRBJ1-3 TRBV5-1
CASSLGDSAYEQYF TRBJ2-7 TRBV5-1
CATSGAPPPDTPNTGELFF TRBJ2-2 TRBV24-1
CASSPSDDQETYEQYF TRBJ2-7 TRBV3-2
CASSVEGQGEKLFF TRBJ1-4 TRBV2
CANSTSGTGIDTQYF TRBJ2-3 TRBV5-1
CASSQGYYGYTF TRBJ1-2 TRBV14
CASKGSGYGYTF TRBJ1-2 TRBV7-3
CASSQDGRGEQYF TRBJ2-7 TRBV4-3
CASRLLAGVAGELFF TRBJ2-2 TRBV11-2
CSARPHSSHYEQYF TRBJ2-7 TRBV20-1
CASSVGQVNDEQYF TRBJ2-7 TRBV9
CASWAGAYEQYF TRBJ2-7 TRBV6-2/TRBV6-3
CASSQDEGEQYF TRBJ2-7 TRBV4-3
CASSVGSTERQETQYF TRBJ2-5 TRBV9
CASSFTPQGYEAFF TRBJ1-1 TRBV11-2
CASTGNGETQYF TRBJ2-5 TRBV2
CASSLGGGSYEQYF TRBJ2-7 TRBV11-3
CAIRVFGTSGNEQFF TRBJ2-1 TRBV10-3
CASSERAGDHTGELFF TRBJ2-2 TRBV6-1
CASNSHDNQPQHF TRBJ1-5 TRBV7-9
CASRAGASSYNSPLHF TRBJ1-6 TRBV5-1
CASSLDSRGMGTQYF TRBJ2-3 TRBV27
CANPFDSAPLYGYTF TRBJ1-2 TRBV24-1
CASMPGLSTDTQYF TRBJ2-3 TRBV5-1
CASSYTGRASGYTF TRBJ1-2 TRBV6-5
CASSEVGADTQYF TRBJ2-3 TRBV6-1
CASRQGTSGPHQPQHF TRBJ1-5 TRBV12-3/TRBV12-4
CASSLGGDLGRQPQHF TRBJ1-5 TRBV27
CASSQVITGEGYTF TRBJ1-2 TRBV4-1
CASSSDSHHEQFF TRBJ2-1 TRBV7-2
CASIKPGTGDTGELFF TRBJ2-2 TRBV12-3/TRBV12-4
CATSRTGETGELFF TRBJ2-2 TRBV15
CASSQDRGQGYGYTF TRBJ1-2 TRBV4-3
CATSDRGSGYTF TRBJ1-2 TRBV24-1
CASSIFRDQGLEQYF TRBJ2-7 TRBV7-9
CASSLDISNEQLF TRBJ2-1 TRBV7-3
CSVEDQGTGVRYTEAFF TRBJ1-1 TRBV29-1
CAIRFACGIAPPCSYEQYF TRBJ2-7 TRBV10-3
CATSSRGLSAQHF TRBJ1-5 TRBV15
CASSPTAGSSNSPLHF TRBJ1-6 TRBV5-1
CATSREVQGARTEAFF TRBJ1-1 TRBV15
CASSIRGDSPLHF TRBJ1-6 TRBV19